The 16 T cell receptor beta chains below come from one sample, sequenced in a study of shared clonotypes between healthy human individuals. Method: immunoSEQ multiplex PCR; TCRdb's copy keeps in-frame clones and lacks some. The sample contains about 230,000 clones, under 80% of which appear only once. Sequencing was carried out using memory CD4+ T cells sorted from blood. Subset here: CD45RA-negative fraction. The source is a man aged 25 to 40 in good health.

This clone was seen a single time. This chain connects TRBV5-1 to TRBJ2-5, with D unresolved. Germline loops: CDR1 SGHRS, CDR2 YFSETQ. Trimming took 0 bases from V and 3 from J, leaving 12 bases between them. CDR3 length: 15 amino acids. The DNA of the CDR3 is TGCGCCAGCAGCTTGGCGATGGGGATGAAAGAGACCCAGTACTTC. Amino acids: CASSLAMGMKETQYF.

This clone has a count of ten or more. The V and J genes are TRBV7-9 and TRBJ1-1; D gene unclear. The CDR3 is 13 amino acids. CDR1 and CDR2 (germline): SEHNR, FQNEAQ (reference sequence). V was pared by 3 bases and J by 10 bases, with 15 bases between. CDR3 sequence (DNA): TGTGCCAGCAGCTTGTTCGGAGAGGATTTAGCTTTCTTT. Translated: CASSLFGEDLAFF.

This chain links TRBV18 with TRBJ1-2, with no clear D. Trimming removed 0 bases from V and 8 bases from J, with 7 bases in between. CDR3 length: 12 amino acids. The V gene's germline CDR1 is KGHSH and CDR2 LQKENI. The CDR3 loop is CASSPPLGGYTF. In DNA, the CDR3 is TGTGCCAGCTCACCACCGTTGGGAGGCTACACCTTC.

The CDR3 region has the DNA TGTGCCAGCAGTGAGGCTAGCGAGTCCTACAATGAGCAGTTCTTC. Its protein is CASSEASESYNEQFF. This rearrangement joins TRBV6-4 to TRBJ2-1, with D maybe TRBD2 (6 bases). CDR1 MRHNA and CDR2 SNTAGT come from the germline V gene. The length of the CDR3 is 15 residues. V lost 3 bases, J lost 1 base, and 10 bases lay in between.

This clone was seen ten or more times. V and J are TRBV18 and TRBJ2-1; D may match TRBD1 or TRBD2 (5 bases each). This CDR3 spans 14 amino acids. V lost 0 bases, J lost 8 bases, and 11 bases lay in between. In germline, CDR1 is KGHSH, CDR2 LQKENI. The CDR3 DNA sequence: TGTGCCAGCTCACCACCTAATATGGGGGATGAGCAGTTCTTC. Amino acid sequence: CASSPPNMGDEQFF.

The chain uses TRBV6-5 and TRBJ1-1; D might be TRBD1 (5 bases). The CDR3 loop spans 14 amino acids. Per germline, CDR1 MNHEY and CDR2 SVGAGI. Trimming pared 6 bases from V and 1 base from J, leaving 12 bases between. The CDR3: CASSTGPQNTEAFF. The CDR3 nucleotides are TGTGCCAGCAGCACGGGACCTCAGAACACTGAAGCTTTCTTT.

This chain connects TRBV29-1 to TRBJ1-4; D remains ambiguous. Germline-derived CDR1 and CDR2 are SQVTM and ANQGSEA. V dropped 4 bases and J dropped 4 bases, with 7 bases sitting between them. The CDR3 spans 12 residues. The CDR3 reads CSVGKVNEKLFF. Here the CDR3 DNA reads TGCAGCGTTGGGAAGGTTAATGAAAAACTGTTTTTT.

This clone has at least ten counts. The chain couples TRBV5-1 to TRBJ2-1, with 11 bases lining up with TRBD2. Germline CDR1 and CDR2: SGHRS and YFSETQ. The V segment lost 4 bases and the J segment 5 bases; nucleotides outside the gene matches: 8. The CDR3 extends over 16 amino acids. The CDR3 is CASSVTGTSGHNEQFF. The CDR3 DNA reads TGCGCCAGCAGCGTGACCGGGACTAGCGGACACAATGAGCAGTTCTTC.

This clone has just one count. The chain is built from TRBV6-1 and TRBJ2-1; maybe TRBD1 (5 bases). V was trimmed by 4 bases and J by 0 bases, leaving 13 bases between them. This CDR3 contains 16 residues. Germline-derived CDR1 and CDR2 are MNHNS and SASEGT. The DNA of the CDR3 is TGTGCCAGCAGTGCGACAGTCTTGAGCTCCTACAATGAGCAGTTCTTC. This codes for CASSATVLSSYNEQFF.

V gene TRBV6-1 combines with J gene TRBJ2-7; D not resolved. Trimming removed 2 bases at V and 3 bases at J, with 11 bases between. Germline values: CDR1 MNHNS, CDR2 SASEGT. The CDR3 has 14 residues. Here the CDR3 reads CASSEKGPLYEQYF. The CDR3 DNA reads as TGTGCCAGCAGTGAAAAGGGTCCTCTCTACGAGCAGTACTTC.

This chain uses TRBV19 with TRBJ2-3; tentative D call: TRBD1 (5 bases). Germline-derived CDR1 and CDR2 are LNHDA and SQIVND (reference sequence). This CDR3 contains 13 residues. Deletions cut 5 bases from V and 3 bases from J, with 9 bases between. The CDR3 here is CASSLTATDTQYF. In nucleotides, the CDR3 is TGTGCCAGTAGTCTGACAGCTACAGATACGCAGTATTTT.

The chain carries TRBV18 and TRBJ2-7; D may be TRBD1 (5 bases). Germline loops: CDR1 KGHSH, CDR2 LQKENI. V lost 5 bases and J 2 bases, leaving 13 bases between the germline ends. The CDR3 runs to 14 residues. In DNA, the CDR3 is TGTGCCAGCTCAAACAAGGGGATTACCTACGAGCAGTACTTC. Protein product: CASSNKGITYEQYF.

There are many counts of this clone. The gene calls are TRBV2 and TRBJ2-1; 7 positions match TRBD1. Germline assignment: CDR1 SNHLY and CDR2 FYNNEI. V was pared by 6 bases and J by 10 bases, with 3 bases of the junction left unmatched. This CDR3 region has 11 residues. CDR3 amino acids: CASRRDSEQFF. CDR3 nucleotide sequence: TGTGCCAGCAGACGGGACAGCGAGCAGTTCTTC.

This clone was found a few times. V is TRBV10-3 and J is TRBJ2-3; no reliable D call. V lost 2 bases, J lost 0 bases, and 9 bases lay in between. The V gene's germline CDR1 is ENHRY and CDR2 SYGVKD. The CDR3 spans 15 residues. This chain's CDR3 is CAISEQATSTDTQYF. The CDR3, as DNA: TGTGCCATCAGTGAGCAGGCTACTAGCACAGATACGCAGTATTTT.

This clone was picked up a small number of times. This rearrangement joins TRBV6-6 to TRBJ2-5; 7 bases map to TRBD2. After removal of 7 bases from V and 5 bases from J, the junction contained 7 bases not matched to a gene. This CDR3 spans 13 amino acids. In germline, CDR1 is MNHNY, CDR2 SVGAGI (reference sequence). For the CDR3, the DNA is TGTGCCAGCATCGGACTAGGAGATGAGACCCAGTACTTC. Translated: CASIGLGDETQYF.

The chain uses TRBV6-1 and TRBJ2-2, with D tentatively TRBD2 (6 bases). This CDR3 spans 14 amino acids. Trimming cost V 10 bases and J 2 bases, with 14 bases left between them. The germline gives CDR1 MNHNS, CDR2 SASEGT. CDR3 residues: CATLRDFNTGELFF. The CDR3 DNA is TGTGCCACCCTCCGGGACTTTAACACCGGGGAGCTGTTTTTT.